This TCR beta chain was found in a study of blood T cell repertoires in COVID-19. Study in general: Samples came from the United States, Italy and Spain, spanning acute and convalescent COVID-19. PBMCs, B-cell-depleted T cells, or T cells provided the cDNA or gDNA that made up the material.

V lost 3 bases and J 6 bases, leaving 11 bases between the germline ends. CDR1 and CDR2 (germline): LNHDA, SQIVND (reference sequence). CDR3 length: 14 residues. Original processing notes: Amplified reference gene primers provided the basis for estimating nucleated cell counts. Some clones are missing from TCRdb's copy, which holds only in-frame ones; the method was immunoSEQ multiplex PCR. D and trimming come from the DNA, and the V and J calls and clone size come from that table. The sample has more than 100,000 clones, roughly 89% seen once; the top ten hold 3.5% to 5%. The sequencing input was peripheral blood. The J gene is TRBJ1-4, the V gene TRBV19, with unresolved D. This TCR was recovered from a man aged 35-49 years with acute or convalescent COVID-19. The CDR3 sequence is CASSIGGGDEKLFF. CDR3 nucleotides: TGTGCCAGTAGTATCGGCGGCGGGGATGAAAAACTGTTTTTT.